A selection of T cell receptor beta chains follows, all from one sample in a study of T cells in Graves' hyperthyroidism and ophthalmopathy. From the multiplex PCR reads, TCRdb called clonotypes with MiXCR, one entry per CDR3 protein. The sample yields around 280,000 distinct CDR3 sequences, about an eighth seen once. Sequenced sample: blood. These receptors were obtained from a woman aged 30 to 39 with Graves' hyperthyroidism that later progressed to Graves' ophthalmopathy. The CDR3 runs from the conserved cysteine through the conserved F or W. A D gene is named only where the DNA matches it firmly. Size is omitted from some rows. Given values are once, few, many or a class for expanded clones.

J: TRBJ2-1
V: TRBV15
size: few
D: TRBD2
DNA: TGTGCCACCAGTCAAACCGGGACTAGCGGGAGCTCCTACAATGAGCAGTTCTTC
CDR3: CATSQTGTSGSSYNEQFF

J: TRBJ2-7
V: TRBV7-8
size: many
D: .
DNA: TGTGCCAGCAGCTTAGAACGTAACTACGAGCAGTACTTC
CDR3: CASSLERNYEQYF

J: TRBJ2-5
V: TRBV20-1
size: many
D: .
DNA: TGCAGTGCCTCCCCATGGGAGGCCGGGGAGACCCAGTACTTC
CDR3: CSASPWEAGETQYF

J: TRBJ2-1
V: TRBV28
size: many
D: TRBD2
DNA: TGTGCCAGCAACTATAAGATCGGACTAGCGGGCTATGAGCAGTTCTTC
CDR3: CASNYKIGLAGYEQFF

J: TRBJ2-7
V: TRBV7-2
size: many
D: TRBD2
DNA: TGTGCCAGCAGCTTAGCGGGCGGGAGCAGCTACGAGCAGTACTTC
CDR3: CASSLAGGSSYEQYF

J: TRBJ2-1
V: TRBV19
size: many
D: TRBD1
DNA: TGTGCCAGTAGTGTCACAGGACAGGGGACGACTGAGCAGTTCTTC
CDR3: CASSVTGQGTTEQFF

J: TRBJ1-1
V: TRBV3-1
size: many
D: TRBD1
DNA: TGTGCCAGCAGCCCCTCGTTCCGGGACAGGGCAGGTAACACTGAAGCTTTCTTT
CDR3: CASSPSFRDRAGNTEAFF

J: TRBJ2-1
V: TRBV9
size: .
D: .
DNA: TGTGCCAGCAGCGTTAGGGACTCCCATGGCGAGCAGTTCTTC
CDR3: CASSVRDSHGEQFF

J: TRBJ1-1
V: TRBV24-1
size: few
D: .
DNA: TGTGCCACCAGTGATTTGCAACCGTGGGCCAGACTGTGCACTGAAGCTTTCTTT
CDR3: CATSDLQPWARLCTEAFF

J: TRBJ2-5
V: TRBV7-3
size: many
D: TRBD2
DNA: TGTGCCAGCAGCTTAGGACTACCGGGACTAGCAGAAGAGACCCAGTACTTC
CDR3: CASSLGLPGLAEETQYF

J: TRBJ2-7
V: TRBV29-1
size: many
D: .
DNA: TGCAGCGTTATTCTCCCTACCTACGAGCAGTACTTC
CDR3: CSVILPTYEQYF

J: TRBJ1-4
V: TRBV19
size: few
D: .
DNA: TGTGCCAGTAGTATAGGCCCAGGGAGAGAAAAACTGTTTTTT
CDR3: CASSIGPGREKLFF

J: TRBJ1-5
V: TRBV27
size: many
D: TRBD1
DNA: TGTGCCAGCCGGACAGGGGATCAGCCCCAGCATTTT
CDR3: CASRTGDQPQHF

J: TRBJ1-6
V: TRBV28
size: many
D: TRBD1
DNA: TGTGCCAGCAGTTCACCCGGGACAGGGGTCGGGAATTCACCCCTCCACTTT
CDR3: CASSSPGTGVGNSPLHF

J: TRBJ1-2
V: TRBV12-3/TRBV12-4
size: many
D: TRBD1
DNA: TGTGCCAGCAGTCCCCCGGGACAGATAGAAGGCTACACCTTC
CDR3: CASSPPGQIEGYTF

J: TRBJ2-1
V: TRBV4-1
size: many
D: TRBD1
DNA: TGCGCCAGCAGCCCACAGGGGGCATACGATGAGCAGTTCTTC
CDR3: CASSPQGAYDEQFF

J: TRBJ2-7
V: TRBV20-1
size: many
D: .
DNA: TGCAGTGCGGAAAAGCGGGACGAGCAGTACTTC
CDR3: CSAEKRDEQYF

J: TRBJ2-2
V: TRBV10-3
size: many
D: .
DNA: TGTGCCGTGGGCCCCACAGGCACCGGGGAGCTGTTTTTT
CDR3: CAVGPTGTGELFF

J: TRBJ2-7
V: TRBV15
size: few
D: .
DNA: TGTGCCACCAGCAGAGATCCCTACGAGCAGTACTTC
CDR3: CATSRDPYEQYF

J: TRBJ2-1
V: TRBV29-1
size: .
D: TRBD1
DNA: TGCAGCGTTGCGGGACAGGGGGCTTACAATGAGCAGTTCTTC
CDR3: CSVAGQGAYNEQFF

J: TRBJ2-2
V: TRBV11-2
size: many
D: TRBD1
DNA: TGTGCCAGCAGCACCTGGACAGGGGCGGGCACCGGGGAGCTGTTTTTT
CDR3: CASSTWTGAGTGELFF

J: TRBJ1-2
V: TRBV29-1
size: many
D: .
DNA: TGCAGCGCTCAAGGCGGCGGACTGAGCTATGGCTACACCTTC
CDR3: CSAQGGGLSYGYTF

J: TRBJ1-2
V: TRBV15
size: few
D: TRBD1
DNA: TGTGCCACCAGCAGAGATGGGACAGGGGGAGAAGACTACACCTTC
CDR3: CATSRDGTGGEDYTF

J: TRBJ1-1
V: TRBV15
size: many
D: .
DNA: TGTGCCACCAGCGAGAACACTGAAGCTTTCTTT
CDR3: CATSENTEAFF

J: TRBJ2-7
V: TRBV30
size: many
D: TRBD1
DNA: TGTGCCTGGGGGGACAGGGTGGGATTCTACGAGCAGTACTTC
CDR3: CAWGDRVGFYEQYF

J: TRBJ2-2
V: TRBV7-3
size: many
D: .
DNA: TGTGCCAGCAGCTTATCCGGGGCCTACACCGGGGAGCTGTTTTTT
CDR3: CASSLSGAYTGELFF

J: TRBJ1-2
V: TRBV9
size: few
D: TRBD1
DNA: TGTGCCAGCAGTAAAAGGGGGCTGAGTTATGGCTACACCTTC
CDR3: CASSKRGLSYGYTF

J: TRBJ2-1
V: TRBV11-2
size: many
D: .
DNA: TGTGCCAGCAGCTCCTTCCGGGGTTTGGTCATTAACAATGAGCAGTTCTTC
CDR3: CASSSFRGLVINNEQFF

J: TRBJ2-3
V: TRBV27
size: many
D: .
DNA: TGTGCCAGCAGTCCCCGAAAGGGACTCCTCACAGATACGCAGTATTTT
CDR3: CASSPRKGLLTDTQYF

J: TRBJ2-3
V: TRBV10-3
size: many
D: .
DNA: TGTGCCATCAGTGAGTCCCCCAGTAGCACAGATACGCAGTATTTT
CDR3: CAISESPSSTDTQYF

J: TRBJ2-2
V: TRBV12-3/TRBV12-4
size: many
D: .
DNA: TGTGCCAGCAGTTTCGTGACCGGGGAGCTGTTTTTT
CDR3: CASSFVTGELFF

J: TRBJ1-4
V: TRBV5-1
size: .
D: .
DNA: TGCGCCAGCAGGCCCGAATATGCAACTAATGAAAAACTGTTTTTT
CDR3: CASRPEYATNEKLFF

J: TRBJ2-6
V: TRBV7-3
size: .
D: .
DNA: TGTGCCAGCAGTTCCGTGGGGGGCGGGGAAAGCTCTGGGGCCAACGTCCTGACTTTC
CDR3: CASSSVGGGESSGANVLTF

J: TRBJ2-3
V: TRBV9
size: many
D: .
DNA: TGTGCCAGCAGCCCGGACTCCCTTTCCACAGATACGCAGTATTTT
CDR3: CASSPDSLSTDTQYF

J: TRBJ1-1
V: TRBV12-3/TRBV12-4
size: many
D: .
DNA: TGTGCCAGCAGTTTACCCGGGACGTACAACACTGAAGCTTTCTTT
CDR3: CASSLPGTYNTEAFF

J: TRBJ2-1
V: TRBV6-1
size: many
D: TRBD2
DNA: TGTGCCAGCAGTGGGACTAGCGGGAGCGATGAGCAGTTCTTC
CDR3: CASSGTSGSDEQFF

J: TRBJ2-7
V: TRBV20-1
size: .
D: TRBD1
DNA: TGCAGTGCTACGCCGACAGGGAGCAACGAGCAGTACTTC
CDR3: CSATPTGSNEQYF

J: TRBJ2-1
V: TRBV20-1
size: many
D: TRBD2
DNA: TGCAGTGCTAGAGATTTCTCTAGCGGGAGGGCCTACAATGAGCAGTTCTTC
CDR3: CSARDFSSGRAYNEQFF

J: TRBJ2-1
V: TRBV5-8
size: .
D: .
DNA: TGTGCCAGCAGCCCCGGTAATAGCGGAGCCTACAATGAGCAGTTCTTC
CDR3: CASSPGNSGAYNEQFF

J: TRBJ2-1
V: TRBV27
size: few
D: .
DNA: TGTGCCAGCAGTTTTTTGCGTTCGTTCCGCGATGAGCAGTTCTTC
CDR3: CASSFLRSFRDEQFF

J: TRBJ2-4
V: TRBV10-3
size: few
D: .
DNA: TGTGCCTCGAGGGCTGACATTTCGGAGGGGAAAAACATTCAGTACTTC
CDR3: CASRADISEGKNIQYF

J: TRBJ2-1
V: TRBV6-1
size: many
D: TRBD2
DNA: TGTGCCAGCAGCCCTAGCGGGAGGGCGAATGAGCAGTTCTTC
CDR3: CASSPSGRANEQFF

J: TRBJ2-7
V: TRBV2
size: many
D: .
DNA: TGTGCCAGCAGTGAAGCCATGGGTGAGCAGTACTTC
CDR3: CASSEAMGEQYF

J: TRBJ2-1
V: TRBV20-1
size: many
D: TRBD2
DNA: TGCAGTGCTAGCGTGTGGGGTAGCGGGGCCTACAATGAGCAGTTCTTC
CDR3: CSASVWGSGAYNEQFF

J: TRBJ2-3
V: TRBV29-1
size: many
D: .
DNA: TGCAGCGTTGAAGAATGGGGGGATACGCAGTATTTT
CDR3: CSVEEWGDTQYF

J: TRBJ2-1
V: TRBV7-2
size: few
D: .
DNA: TGTGCCAGCAGCGAAATAGAGCAGTTCTTC
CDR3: CASSEIEQFF

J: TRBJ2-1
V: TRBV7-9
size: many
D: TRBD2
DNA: TGTGCCAGCAGCTTACGACTAGCGGGGTCGAATGAGCAGTTCTTC
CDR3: CASSLRLAGSNEQFF

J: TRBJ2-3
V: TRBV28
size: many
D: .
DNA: TGTGCCAGCAGTTTAGTCGGGAGAACGACAGATACGCAGTATTTT
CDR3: CASSLVGRTTDTQYF

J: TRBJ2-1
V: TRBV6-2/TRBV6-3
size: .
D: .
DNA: TGTGCCAGCAGTTCCGGAGGGGTTTCCTACAATGAGCAGTTCTTC
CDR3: CASSSGGVSYNEQFF

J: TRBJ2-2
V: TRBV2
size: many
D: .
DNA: TGTGCCAGCAGCAAACAGGGCGCTGGCGGGGAGCTGTTTTTT
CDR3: CASSKQGAGGELFF

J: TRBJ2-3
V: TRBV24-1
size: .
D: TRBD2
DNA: TGTGCCACCAGTGACTCCTTAGCGGGAGTTCGGAACACAGATACGCAGTATTTT
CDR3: CATSDSLAGVRNTDTQYF

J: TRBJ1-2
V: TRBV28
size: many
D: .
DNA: TGTGCCAGCAGCCCCTGGAACTATGGCTACACCTTC
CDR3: CASSPWNYGYTF

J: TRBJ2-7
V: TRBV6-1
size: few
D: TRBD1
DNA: TGTTCCAGCACCCCCGGACAGGTGGGGTCTACTCCCTACGAGCAGTACTTC
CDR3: CSSTPGQVGSTPYEQYF

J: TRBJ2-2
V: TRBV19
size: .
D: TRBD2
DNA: TGTGCCAGTGGGCGTTGGGGAGGGACCGGGGAGCTGTTTTTT
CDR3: CASGRWGGTGELFF

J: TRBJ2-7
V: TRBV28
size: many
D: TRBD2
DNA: TGTGCCGCGGGCGGGAGTTTCTACGAGCAGTACTTC
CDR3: CAAGGSFYEQYF

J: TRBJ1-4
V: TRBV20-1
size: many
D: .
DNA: TGCAGTGCTAGAGATCGGGAGGGGCGGTATGAAAAACTGTTTTTT
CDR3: CSARDREGRYEKLFF

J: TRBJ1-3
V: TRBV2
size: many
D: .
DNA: TGTGCCAGCAGTGAATACAGGGATCCCTCTGGAAACACCATATATTTT
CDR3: CASSEYRDPSGNTIYF

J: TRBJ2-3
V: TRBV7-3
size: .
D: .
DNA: TGTGCCAGCAAACTAGCTAGGGAGTCAGATACGCAGTATTTT
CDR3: CASKLARESDTQYF

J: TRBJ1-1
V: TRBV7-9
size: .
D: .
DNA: TGTGCCAGCAGCCCAGTGGACACTGAAGCTTTCTTT
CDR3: CASSPVDTEAFF